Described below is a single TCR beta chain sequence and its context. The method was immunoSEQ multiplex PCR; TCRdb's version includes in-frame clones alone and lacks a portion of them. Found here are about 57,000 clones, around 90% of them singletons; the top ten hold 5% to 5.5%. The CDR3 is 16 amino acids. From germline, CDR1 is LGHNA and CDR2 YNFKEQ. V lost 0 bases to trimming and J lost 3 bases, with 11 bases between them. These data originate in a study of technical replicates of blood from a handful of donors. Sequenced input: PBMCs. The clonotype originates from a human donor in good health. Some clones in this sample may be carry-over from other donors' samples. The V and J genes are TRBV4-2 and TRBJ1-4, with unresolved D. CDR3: CASSQEGGLANEKLFF. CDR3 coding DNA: TGTGCCAGCAGCCAAGAGGGAGGACTCGCTAATGAAAAACTGTTTTTT.